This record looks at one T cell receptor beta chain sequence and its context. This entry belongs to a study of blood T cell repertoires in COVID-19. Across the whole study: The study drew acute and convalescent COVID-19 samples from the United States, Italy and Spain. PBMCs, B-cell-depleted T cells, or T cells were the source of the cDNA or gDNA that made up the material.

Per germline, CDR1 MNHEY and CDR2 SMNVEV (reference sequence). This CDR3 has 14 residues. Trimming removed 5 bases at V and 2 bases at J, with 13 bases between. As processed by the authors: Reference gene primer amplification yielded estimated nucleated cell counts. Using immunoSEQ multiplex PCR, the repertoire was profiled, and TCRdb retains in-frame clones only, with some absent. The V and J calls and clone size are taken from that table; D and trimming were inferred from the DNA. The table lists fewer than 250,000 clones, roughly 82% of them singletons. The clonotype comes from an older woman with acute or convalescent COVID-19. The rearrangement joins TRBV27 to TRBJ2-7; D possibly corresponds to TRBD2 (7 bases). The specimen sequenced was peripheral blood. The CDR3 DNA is TGTGCCAGCAGTCTACAGGGAGGGGCCTACGAGCAGTACTTC. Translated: CASSLQGGAYEQYF.